The clone carrying this T cell receptor beta chain occurred many times. Its target is unknown. Each CDR3 protein gets one entry after TCRdb re-called the reads with MiXCR. The sample lists a few hundred thousand distinct CDR3 sequences; about 39% were seen once. Germline CDR1 and CDR2: SGHTA and FQGNSA. V was clipped by 5 bases and J by 0 bases, with 14 bases between them. This CDR3 is built from 16 residues. The data were taken from a study of T cell repertoires in cytomegalovirus infection. Findings and limits, study-wide: The cumulative frequency of public TCR beta families distinguished individuals who carried CMV together with the relevant HLA. HLA-C-restricted TCR beta clonotypes specific for CMV led the ex vivo response.

This TCR was sampled from a human donor in good health (CMV status not recorded). Some clones in this sample may be carry-over from other donors' samples. The material was cultured PBMCs, obtained from culture after CMV antigen stimulation. The chain is built from TRBV7-2 and TRBJ2-1; the D call may be TRBD1 or TRBD2 (5 bases each). The CDR3, as DNA: TGTGCCAGCAGCCTCCAAAGTGGGGGCTCCTACAATGAGCAGTTCTTC. This codes for CASSLQSGGSYNEQFF.